The 28 T cell receptor beta chains reported below all come from one sample, sequenced in a study of blood T cell repertoires in COVID-19. The repertoire was sequenced with immunoSEQ multiplex PCR; TCRdb's copy has only in-frame clones and lacks some. The sample holds around 200,000 clones; about three quarters are singletons and the top ten take around 6%. Sequencing was performed on peripheral blood. Source of these receptors: a woman in her 70s with acute or convalescent COVID-19.

The V and J genes are TRBV18 and TRBJ2-7, with 10 bases identical to TRBD1. This CDR3 contains 15 residues. The germline gives CDR1 KGHSH, CDR2 LQKENI. V gave up 5 bases and J gave up 6 bases; unmatched junction bases: 10. DNA for the CDR3: TGTGCCAGCTCAACCGGGACAGGGGATGTTAGCGAGCAGTACTTC. It codes for CASSTGTGDVSEQYF.

V gene TRBV30 combines with J gene TRBJ1-5; no reliable D call. The CDR3 contains 12 residues. CDR1 is GTSNPN and CDR2 is SVGIG in the germline V gene (reference sequence). V lost 7 bases to trimming and J lost 4 bases, with 11 bases between them. CDR3 loop: CASEAGNQPQHF. The CDR3 DNA reads as TGTGCCTCAGAAGCCGGGAATCAGCCCCAGCATTTT. Based on the CDR3 plus reference TRBV30 and TRBJ1-5, the full variable domain is SQTIHQWPATLVQPVGSPLSLECTVEGTSNPNLYWYRQAAGRGLQLLFYSVGIGQISSEVPQNLSASRPQDRQFILSSKKLLLSDSGFYLCASEAGNQPQHFGDGTRLSIL.

V and J are TRBV5-6 and TRBJ1-4; 11 bases are shared with TRBD1. J gave up 7 bases and V 4 bases, and 3 bases lay outside the gene matches. CDR3 size: 14 residues. The V gene's germline CDR1 is SGHDT and CDR2 YYEEEE. The CDR3 DNA reads as TGTGCCAGCAGCCCGGACAGGGGGCTTGAAAAACTGTTTTTT. This encodes CASSPDRGLEKLFF.

CDR3 amino acids: CASSQEPPGAGGTETQYF. The CDR3 region has the DNA TGTGCCAGCAGCCAAGAACCCCCGGGGGCGGGAGGGACAGAGACCCAGTACTTC. J is TRBJ2-5 and V is TRBV3-1 (or the pseudogene TRBV3-2), with 9 positions matching TRBD2. From germline, CDR1 is LGHDT and CDR2 YNNKEL (reference sequence). V dropped 0 bases and J dropped 4; count of bases not matched to a gene: 12. The CDR3 has 18 amino acids.

This chain joins TRBV19 and TRBJ2-3, with a tentative D call TRBD2 (6 bases). The CDR3 is 16 residues long. V dropped 8 bases and J dropped 2 bases, with 20 bases sitting between them. Germline CDR1 and CDR2: LNHDA and SQIVND (reference sequence). The CDR3 sequence: CASRSPGSGPTDTQYF. In nucleotides, the CDR3 is TGTGCCAGTCGCAGTCCTGGGAGCGGGCCCACAGATACGCAGTATTTT. The whole variable domain, filled in from reference TRBV19 and TRBJ2-3, reads DGGITQSPKYLFRKEGQNVTLSCEQNLNHDAMYWYRQDPGQGLRLIYYSQIVNDFQKGDIAEGYSVSREKKESFPLTVTSAQKNPTAFYLCASRSPGSGPTDTQYFGPGTRLTVL.

The chain couples TRBV28 to TRBJ1-2; possible D gene TRBD1, 5 bases. V was cut by 3 bases and J by 8 bases, with 13 bases left in between. Germline loops: CDR1 MDHEN, CDR2 SYDVKM. This CDR3 region has 13 residues. CDR3 DNA: TGTGCCAGCAGTTTGGCTGGACAAGAGGGCTACACCTTC. Translating it yields CASSLAGQEGYTF.

The chain joins TRBV7-6 to TRBJ1-4, with D possibly TRBD1 on 6 matching bases. The CDR3 extends over 18 amino acids. The germline CDR1 and CDR2 sequences are SGHVS and FNYEAQ. Trimming shortened V by 2 bases and J by 3 bases, and 19 bases separated the two germline ends. For the CDR3, the DNA is TGTGCCAGCAGCTTATTCTCGGCGGGGGCGTTAGCTAATGAAAAACTGTTTTTT. This sequence encodes CASSLFSAGALANEKLFF.

J is TRBJ2-7 and V is TRBV2, with 9 bases that match TRBD2. V trimming: 6 bases; J trimming: 2 bases; junction bases outside the gene matches: 5. Germline V gene data show CDR1 as SNHLY and CDR2 as FYNNEI. The CDR3 length is 14 residues. CDR3 in amino acids: CASSLIAGAYEQYF. In nucleotides, the CDR3 is TGTGCCAGCAGCCTTATAGCGGGAGCCTACGAGCAGTACTTC.

DNA of the CDR3: TGTGCCAGCAGCGCAGTACAAGAGACCCAGTACTTC. This sequence encodes CASSAVQETQYF. The chain recombines TRBV9 with TRBJ2-5, with unresolved D. CDR1 and CDR2 from the germline V gene are SGDLS and YYNGEE. This CDR3 is 12 amino acids long. V was pared by 3 bases and J by 2 bases, with 5 bases between.

The rearrangement uses TRBV30 and TRBJ1-5; 10 bases agree with TRBD1. The CDR3 runs to 20 residues. Per the germline V gene, CDR1 is GTSNPN and CDR2 is SVGIG (reference sequence). Trimming removed 8 bases from V and 3 bases from J; junction bases left unmatched: 25. The DNA of the CDR3 is TGTGCCCGGACTGTAACCCAGACAGGGGGCGACTTCGGGTCCAATCAGCCCCAGCATTTT. Its translation is CARTVTQTGGDFGSNQPQHF. Using reference TRBV30 and TRBJ1-5 for the parts outside the CDR3, the full variable domain is SQTIHQWPATLVQPVGSPLSLECTVEGTSNPNLYWYRQAAGRGLQLLFYSVGIGQISSEVPQNLSASRPQDRQFILSSKKLLLSDSGFYLCARTVTQTGGDFGSNQPQHFGDGTRLSIL.

CDR3 region: CASSRRTGQVPLYSSGNTIYF. For the CDR3, the DNA is TGCGCCAGCAGCCGGCGGACCGGACAGGTTCCATTATACTCGTCTGGAAACACCATATATTTT. This chain joins TRBV4-1 and TRBJ1-3; TRBD1 aligns across 7 bases. The CDR3 extends over 21 amino acids. Germline CDR1 reads MGHRA; CDR2 reads YSYEKL. Trimming took 4 bases from V and 1 from J; bases not matched to a gene: 22.

This chain links TRBV18 with TRBJ2-7; D unresolved. The length of the CDR3 is 14 residues. Germline CDR1 reads KGHSH; CDR2 reads LQKENI. The V and J ends lost 2 bases and 7 bases respectively, with 15 bases between them. CDR3 protein: CASSPVALQQEQYF. CDR3 DNA: TGTGCCAGCTCACCAGTCGCTCTACAACAGGAGCAGTACTTC.

The chain couples TRBV7-8 to TRBJ1-4; unclear D gene. CDR1 and CDR2 from the germline V gene are SGHVS and FQNEAQ. The CDR3 covers 13 residues. Trimming shortened V by 1 base and J by 8 bases, and 8 bases separated the two germline ends. The CDR3 spells CASSLGSQEKLFF. CDR3 coding DNA: TGTGCCAGCAGCTTAGGGTCCCAGGAAAAACTGTTTTTT. The complete variable domain, with remaining parts taken from reference TRBV7-8 and TRBJ1-4, reads GAGVSQSPRYKVAKRGQDVALRCDPISGHVSLFWYQQALGQGPEFLTYFQNEAQLDKSGLPSDRFFAERPEGSVSTLKIQRTQQEDSAVYLCASSLGSQEKLFFGSGTQLSVL.

The rearrangement joins TRBV28 to TRBJ1-5; 7 bases line up with TRBD1. The V segment lost 6 bases and the J segment 0 bases; nucleotides outside the gene matches: 5. This CDR3 has 15 residues. Per germline, CDR1 MDHEN and CDR2 SYDVKM. The chain's CDR3 is CASSRTGISNQPQHF. CDR3 sequence (DNA): TGTGCCAGCAGCCGGACAGGCATTAGCAATCAGCCCCAGCATTTT. Drawing the rest from reference TRBV28 and TRBJ1-5, the complete variable domain is DVKVTQSSRYLVKRTGEKVFLECVQDMDHENMFWYRQDPGLGLRLIYFSYDVKMKEKGDIPEGYSVSREKKERFSLILESASTNQTSMYLCASSRTGISNQPQHFGDGTRLSIL.

This clone was recorded once. V and J are TRBV27 and TRBJ2-7, with D perhaps matching TRBD2 (5 bases). V was clipped by 5 bases and J by 2 bases, with 13 bases between them. This CDR3 contains 14 residues. Germline V gives CDR1 MNHEY, CDR2 SMNVEV (reference sequence). The CDR3 loop is CASSPPGNPYEQYF. The CDR3 nucleotides read TGTGCCAGCAGTCCACCGGGGAACCCCTACGAGCAGTACTTC.

V is TRBV24-1 and J is TRBJ2-3; a possible D gene is TRBD2 (5 bases). V was cut by 0 bases and J by 5 bases, with 11 bases left in between. Looked up from germline, CDR1 is KGHDR and CDR2 is SFDVKD. This CDR3 contains 15 residues. Here the CDR3 reads CATSDLNNGGDTQYF. CDR3 nucleotide sequence: TGTGCCACCAGTGATTTGAACAACGGAGGAGATACGCAGTATTTT.

This rearrangement joins TRBV5-1 to TRBJ2-1, with 8 nucleotides matching TRBD2. The CDR3 runs 16 residues. Germline V gene lookup returns CDR1 SGHRS and CDR2 YFSETQ. Trimming took 3 bases from V and 4 from J; bases not matched to a gene: 9. CDR3 nucleotides: TGCGCCAGCAGCTCGGGCGGGACTAGTATGTACAATGAGCAGTTCTTC. It yields the protein CASSSGGTSMYNEQFF.

The rearrangement joins TRBV19 to TRBJ1-5, with D uncertain. Germline loops: CDR1 LNHDA, CDR2 SQIVND (reference sequence). V lost 3 bases to trimming and J lost 0 bases, with 15 bases between them. The CDR3 runs 17 residues. The CDR3 region is CASSMGGGQPSNQPQHF. The DNA of the CDR3 is TGTGCCAGTAGTATGGGTGGCGGGCAGCCTAGCAATCAGCCCCAGCATTTT.

The DNA of the CDR3 is TGCGCCAGCAGTCCCGACTTACTTAGCTCTGGAAACACCATATATTTT. Its protein product is CASSPDLLSSGNTIYF. The chain is built from TRBV5-1 and TRBJ1-3; D is undetermined. The CDR3 totals 16 residues. The germline V gene encodes CDR1 SGHRS and CDR2 YFSETQ. V was trimmed by 5 bases and J by 0 bases, leaving 15 bases between them.

Of note for this clone: The junction departs from the called germline gene at one end, perhaps through a read error. The CDR3 reads CASSDRGRHYGYTF. In DNA, the CDR3 is TGTGCCAGCAGCGACAGGGGGCGTCACTACGGCTACACCTTC. This sequence joins TRBV11-2 and TRBJ1-2; 10 bases are a match to TRBD1. From germline, CDR1 is SGHAT and CDR2 FQNNGV. This CDR3 is built from 14 residues.

Here the CDR3 DNA reads TGTGCCAGCAGTAAAGCGGGAGTTGGTGTCACAGATACGCAGTATTTT. Its protein product is CASSKAGVGVTDTQYF. The chain employs TRBV5-4 and TRBJ2-3; 8 nucleotides match TRBD2. In germline, CDR1 is SGHNT, CDR2 YYREEE (reference sequence). With 5 bases clipped from V and 2 bases from J, the junction kept 10 bases outside the gene matches. The length of the CDR3 is 16 residues.

The V call is TRBV7-9, the J call TRBJ2-3, with TRBD2 as a possible D gene (5 bases). V lost 6 bases, J lost 2 bases, and 18 bases lay in between. Germline CDR1 reads SEHNR; CDR2 reads FQNEAQ (reference sequence). This CDR3 region has 16 residues. CDR3 sequence reads: CASSQGGAGITDTQYF. CDR3 coding DNA: TGTGCCAGCAGTCAAGGAGGTGCAGGCATCACAGATACGCAGTATTTT. Complete variable domain (other parts from reference TRBV7-9 and TRBJ2-3): DTGVSQNPRHKITKRGQNVTFRCDPISEHNRLYWYRQTLGQGPEFLTYFQNEAQLEKSRLLSDRFSAERPKGSFSTLEIQRTEQGDSAMYLCASSQGGAGITDTQYFGPGTRLTVL.

This clone appeared a few times. The chain joins TRBV28 to TRBJ1-3; TRBD1 is a possible D gene (5 bases). CDR3 length: 15 residues. The V end was cut by 6 bases, the J end by 2 bases, with 14 bases between. Germline V gives CDR1 MDHEN, CDR2 SYDVKM. CDR3 nucleotides: TGTGCCAGCAGCCCGGGGGGGTGGACTGGAAACACCATATATTTT. It specifies CASSPGGWTGNTIYF.

In this sample, this clone turned up a few times. The chain couples TRBV30 to TRBJ2-3, with 10 bases aligning to TRBD2. V trimming: 0 bases; J trimming: 6 bases; junction bases outside the gene matches: 6. Germline V gene lookup returns CDR1 GTSNPN and CDR2 SVGIG (reference sequence). The CDR3 has 15 residues. The DNA for the CDR3 is TGTGCCTGGAGTGTACAGCGGGAGGGCAAGGATACGCAGTATTTT. Its protein product is CAWSVQREGKDTQYF.

The chain employs TRBV7-3 and TRBJ2-1; D gene unclear. V was pared by 0 bases and J by 4 bases, with 4 bases between. This CDR3 contains 13 residues. Germline V gene data show CDR1 as SGHTA and CDR2 as FQGTGA. The CDR3 spells CASSLTQYNEQFF. CDR3 nucleotides: TGTGCCAGCAGCTTAACCCAGTACAATGAGCAGTTCTTC.

This clone was observed once. V and J are TRBV3-1 (or the pseudogene TRBV3-2) and TRBJ2-1, with 14 positions matching TRBD2. V was clipped by 4 bases and J by 6 bases; unmatched bases: 2. Germline values: CDR1 LGHDT, CDR2 YNNKEL (reference sequence). CDR3 length: 15 amino acids. In DNA form, the CDR3 reads TGTGCCAGCAGCCGACTAGCGGGAGGGTTCAATGAGCAGTTCTTC. Protein: CASSRLAGGFNEQFF.

The chain couples TRBV7-2 to TRBJ1-6; 8 bases map to TRBD1. Germline CDR1 and CDR2: SGHTA and FQGNSA. Trimming removed 5 bases from V and 7 bases from J; junction bases left unmatched: 4. The CDR3 covers 14 residues. CDR3 loop: CASSIQGGNSPLHF. The DNA for the CDR3 is TGTGCCAGCAGCATACAGGGGGGAAATTCACCCCTCCACTTT.

The gene calls are TRBV29-1 and TRBJ2-7, with 8 nucleotides matching TRBD2. The CDR3 contains 12 residues. V was clipped by 3 bases and J by 6 bases; unmatched bases: 4. Per the germline V gene, CDR1 is SQVTM and CDR2 is ANQGSEA. The CDR3 protein is CSVERGAGEQYF. The CDR3 DNA reads as TGCAGCGTTGAGCGGGGGGCGGGCGAGCAGTACTTC.